This T cell receptor beta chain was sequenced in a study of radiation and T cells in renal cell carcinoma (dated by TCRdb to between 2020 and 2021). At the level of the whole study: In total, roughly 52 samples, comprising roughly 25 tumors and approximately 27 peripheral blood samples, were subjected to TCR beta sequencing. In the 53 samples combined, 4,016,671 unique CDR3 nucleotide sequences were found, encoding 2 million to 3 million unique CDR3 amino acid sequences. Paper-wide results and their limitations: Top tumor clonotypes rose in blood from baseline to 2 weeks post-radiation, then contracted by 4 weeks, suggesting transient expansion of tumor-resident clones. The single-armed trial design could not address effects of radiation dose or scheduling on the TCR repertoire. Because only small tumor regions of approximately 0.91 g were available, the study did not capture intratumoral heterogeneity. Irradiated tumors contained more dominant CDR3 motifs, and these motifs occupied a larger share of the repertoire than in control tumors. TCR clonality was higher in irradiated tumors than in controls, as the top 100 clonotypes made up an average of around 54% of the repertoire in irradiated tumors compared with around 40% in nephrectomy-only tumors. No pretreatment tumor biopsies were available, so the baseline intratumoral presence of clonotypes could not be determined.

This specimen's time point label, interpreted: tumor resected at nephrectomy. What the treatment or condition label conveys for this sample: 15 Gy SBRT to primary tumor, nephrectomy 4 weeks later. The samples were drawn from a clinical trial, where primary renal cell carcinomas were treated with 15 Gy of stereotactic body radiation therapy and then removed by nephrectomy 4 weeks afterward. Every patient's renal cell carcinoma showed clear cell pathology. The tumors were dissociated mechanically, digested with collagenase/hyaluronidase at 37 degrees C, processed in gentleMACS C tubes, and kept in liquid nitrogen. Genomic DNA for TCR sequencing was prepared using the QIAamp DNA Blood Mini Kit (Qiagen). Only samples passing all quality control checks were included in the analyses. From the cysteine through the phenylalanine, the CDR3 covers 14 amino acids. The DNA shown is the 42-base CDR3, in frame from base 1. Reading the germline V gene gives CDR1 SGHRS and CDR2 YFSETQ. Here V drops 0 bases and J drops 4 bases, and the junction holds 3 bases not matched to any gene.

Following the manufacturer's recommendations, the immunoSEQ kit was used to generate TCR beta libraries from genomic DNA. For library preparation, a first multiplex PCR was performed with proprietary primers, followed by a second PCR in which unique barcodes were added, and bead cleanups were performed after each round. A positive control reaction and a negative control reaction, both provided in the kit, were run with every batch of samples. The final libraries were assessed on an Agilent 4200 TapeStation D1000 ScreenTape, pooled by volume, and quantified by qPCR. Sequencing was performed on an Illumina NextSeq500 with a MidOutput 150-cycle cartridge, and 156 Read1 and 15 Index1 cycles were run with kit custom primers. The pooled library was loaded at around 1 pM with around 20% PhiX control spiked in. As for the authors' bioinformatics: Vendor-processed data were analyzed in R, and a clonotype was defined as all T cells sharing the same CDR3 nucleotide sequence. In the clone abundance analyses, frequencies in each sample were normalized to that sample's 10,000 most abundant clones. Public T cell clones, averaging fewer than five per sample, were removed before analysis. Dominant motifs were analyzed with ImmunoMap using the PAM10 matrix, a gap penalty of 30, and a homology threshold of 0.3, and motifs with a cumulative frequency of at least 0.01 were considered dominant. A difference in abundance of at least 32-fold between compartments was used to define tumor-enriched and baseline blood-enriched clonotypes. Similarity between tumor and blood repertoires was quantified using the Baroni-Urbani and Buser coefficient, and groups were compared with two-tailed Wilcoxon tests in R. TCRdb obtained this table from immuneACCESS and retained in-frame rearrangements with V and J assigned. These tables miss some clones; where compared with another copy, unresolved V genes account for less than half of the shortfall, and the remainder is unexplained. V, J and clone size are taken as reported in that table, and D and trimming were inferred from the DNA itself. For this sample the table gives tens of thousands of clones, of which 45% to 50% were detected only once. The ten largest clones take up more than 15% of the sample.

A remark on this clone: Its recognized antigen is unknown. No quality values exist for individual bases; no much larger clone is one base distant.

Here the chain combines TRBV5-1 and TRBJ1-1; TRBD1 agrees with 7 junctional bases. The sequencing used tumor tissue, collected from a patient whose treatment included radiotherapy and nephrectomy. The TCR sequence derives from a woman aged 45-65 years with renal cell carcinoma. In nucleotide form, the sequence is TGCGCCAGCAGCTTGGACAGGGGCGGCACTGAAGCTTTCTTT. This encodes CASSLDRGGTEAFF.